Presented here are 10 T cell receptor beta chains from one specimen sequenced in a study of PD-L1 blockade in urothelial cancer. Measured with immunoSEQ multiplex PCR; TCRdb has only the in-frame clones, and not every one. Among some 24,000 clones listed, roughly 83% were seen once. The sample consisted of PBMCs, taken around atezolizumab (anti-PD-L1) treatment. Every receptor here comes from a man between 70 and 80 years old with urothelial cancer.

The chain links TRBV30 to TRBJ2-7; D unresolved. This CDR3 has 13 amino acids. Trimming removed 3 bases from V and 0 bases from J, with 9 bases in between. CDR1 is GTSNPN, CDR2 SVGIG, per germline (reference sequence). The CDR3 reads CAWSTLNSYEQYF. CDR3 bases: TGTGCCTGGAGCACCCTAAACTCCTACGAGCAGTACTTC.

The V and J genes are TRBV4-1 and TRBJ2-7; 7 nucleotides agree with TRBD2. CDR3 size: 15 residues. Looked up from germline, CDR1 is MGHRA and CDR2 is YSYEKL. Trimming at V came to 1 base and at J to 2 bases, leaving 5 bases not matched to a gene. This chain's CDR3 is CASSQGGGWTYEQYF. The CDR3 DNA reads TGCGCCAGCAGCCAAGGGGGAGGGTGGACCTACGAGCAGTACTTC.

This clone was seen more than once but under ten times. The chain uses TRBV19 and TRBJ2-7, with 11 bases that match TRBD2. The CDR3 length is 15 residues. Germline CDR1 reads LNHDA; CDR2 reads SQIVND (reference sequence). The ends lost 6 bases at V and 3 bases at J; junction bases unmatched: 7. The CDR3 is CASRPAGTSGYEQYF. CDR3 coding DNA: TGTGCCAGTAGACCTGCCGGGACTAGCGGCTACGAGCAGTACTTC.

This chain links TRBV5-1 with TRBJ2-7; TRBD2 matches at 7 bases. The end of the DNA is better explained by TRBJ2-5, so the J call may be wrong. The CDR3 contains 15 residues. CDR1 and CDR2 (germline): SGHRS, YFSETQ. In DNA form, the CDR3 reads TGCGCCAGCAGCTTGGCCGCTAGCGGAGCGGAGACCCAGTACTTC. It yields the protein CASSLAASGAETQYF.

This chain links TRBV28 with TRBJ1-1, with a tentative D call TRBD1 (6 bases). Germline V lookup: CDR1 MDHEN, CDR2 SYDVKM. The CDR3 totals 13 residues. V lost 5 bases, J lost 6 bases, and 13 bases lay in between. The CDR3 protein is CASSRDIVPEAFF. Written as DNA, the CDR3 is TGTGCCAGCAGTCGGGACATCGTACCTGAAGCTTTCTTT.

This chain connects TRBV9 to TRBJ1-4, with a weak D call TRBD1 (6 bases). The CDR3 is made up of 14 amino acids. Germline V lookup: CDR1 SGDLS, CDR2 YYNGEE. With 4 bases removed from V and 8 bases from J, the gap between germline ends came to 15 bases. DNA for the CDR3: TGTGCCAGCAGCCTTCAGGGGCGAGGAGAAAAACTGTTTTTT. This gives the protein CASSLQGRGEKLFF.

The chain employs TRBV6-1 and TRBJ1-2; D is possibly TRBD1 (5 bases). Trimming took 7 bases from V and 5 from J, leaving 17 bases between them. Looked up from germline, CDR1 is MNHNS and CDR2 is SASEGT. The CDR3 length is 14 residues. As DNA, the CDR3 is TGTGCCAGCACCATTTTTGGGGCCCCTTATGGCTACACCTTC. This encodes CASTIFGAPYGYTF.

The J gene is TRBJ2-1, the V gene TRBV1; the table assigns TRBD1, which was not confirmed against the DNA. TRBV1 is a pseudogene. The CDR3 covers 18 residues. The CDR3 reads CTSSQADQRSTGDNEQFF. The CDR3 DNA reads TGCACCAGCAGCCAAGCGGACCAGCGATCAACAGGGGACAATGAGCAGTTCTTC.

V usage is TRBV7-2 and J usage is TRBJ2-7, with 8 bases identical to TRBD2. V lost 5 bases and J lost 7; bases outside the gene matches: 10. The germline gives CDR1 SGHTA, CDR2 FQGNSA. The CDR3 is 14 residues long. CDR3 region: CASSAFPGLAEQYF. Written as DNA, the CDR3 is TGTGCCAGCAGCGCTTTCCCCGGACTAGCAGAGCAGTACTTC.

This sequence joins TRBV30 and TRBJ2-7; 7 nucleotides line up with TRBD2. Germline CDR1 GTSNPN, CDR2 SVGIG (reference sequence). This CDR3 has 15 amino acids. V lost 0 bases and J lost 1; bases outside the gene matches: 6. CDR3 nucleotide sequence: TGTGCCTGGAGTGTATTCGGGACTAATTCCTACGAGCAGTACTTC. Its translation: CAWSVFGTNSYEQYF.